This T cell receptor beta chain is drawn from a study of molecular identifiers for immune sequencing clone quantification. This clonotype was picked up many times. CDR1 SGHVS and CDR2 FNYEAQ come from the germline V gene. V was cut by 4 bases and J by 6 bases, with 18 bases left in between. The CDR3 runs to 15 residues. Each CDR3 protein gets one entry after TCRdb re-called the PCR reads with MiXCR. The data contain about half a million distinct CDR3 sequences, under 30% of them singletons. Input material: naive CD8+ T cells from blood, with Jurkat cell RNA spiked in. Subset noted: FACS-sorted CD8+CD4-CCR7+CD45RA+ naive T cells. This TCR was sampled from a human donor in good health. Some libraries in this study had Jurkat cell RNA spiked in. This chain links TRBV7-6 with TRBJ1-1; tentatively, D is TRBD1 (5 bases). CDR3 DNA sequence: TGTGCCAGCAGCTGGGGGGATCCTACGGATTCTGAAGCTTTCTTT. As protein: CASSWGDPTDSEAFF.